Here is one T cell receptor (beta chain) with its context. This CDR3 comprises 15 residues. Germline lookup yields CDR1 SNHLY and CDR2 FYNNEI. J lost 6 bases, V lost 4 bases, and 6 bases had no gene match. TCRdb's table, derived via immunoSEQ multiplex PCR, lists solely in-frame clones and lacks some. The profile shows 30,000 to 40,000 clones, 91% of them singletons. Time point denoted: pretreatment peripheral blood. There were between 1 and 8 samples from each patient, taken pretreatment and on-treatment. The entry originates in a study of PD-L1 blockade in urothelial cancer. Study information: Blood underwent analysis 3 weeks (second dose) and 6 weeks after treatment began.

V is TRBV2 and J is TRBJ2-2; TRBD1 matches at 9 bases. The receptor's source is a woman aged 55-69 years with urothelial cancer. Here the sequenced sample was PBMCs, taken around atezolizumab (anti-PD-L1) treatment. DNA of the CDR3: TGTGCCAGCAGTGCCGGGACAGGGAATCCCGGGGAGCTGTTTTTT. It translates to CASSAGTGNPGELFF.